One T cell receptor (beta chain) is described in this entry. Per the original data handling: It was from reference gene primer amplification that nucleated cell counts were estimated. TCRdb's copy holds only in-frame clones and misses some; the assay was immunoSEQ multiplex PCR. The V and J calls and the clone size are those of that table, but D and trimming were determined from the DNA. The sample shows 3,500 to 4,000 clones, around three quarters of them seen only once. The sample originates from a study of blood T cell repertoires in COVID-19. Study-wide background: The origin of the acute and convalescent COVID-19 samples was the United States, Italy and Spain.

The source of this sequence is a human donor in a cohort sampled during active COVID-19. Sequencing was performed on peripheral blood.

The chain's CDR3 is CASSQEEGTGNTIYF. For the CDR3, the DNA is TGTGCCAGCAGCCAAGAGGAGGGGACCGGAAACACCATATATTTT. This chain connects TRBV4-2 to TRBJ1-3; maybe TRBD1 (5 bases). The CDR3 consists of 15 residues. Trimming cost V 0 bases and J 4 bases, with 10 bases left between them. Germline assignment: CDR1 LGHNA and CDR2 YNFKEQ.